Shown below are 22 T cell receptor beta chains from a single sample sequenced in a study of regulatory T cells in long-lasting Graves disease. The TCR beta library used iRepertoire HTBI primers with Arm-PCR amplification of CDR3. MiXCR, run by TCRdb on the multiplex PCR reads, gives a single entry per CDR3 protein. Of around 400,000 distinct CDR3 sequences in the sample, approximately 23% were seen once. Time point meaning: persistent/refractory GD, antithyroid drugs over 5 years with positive TRAb. PBMCs were the source of the RNA used for TCR sequencing. Sequenced material: peripheral blood mononuclear cells (PBMCs), taken when the disease was refractory, from a patient treated with antithyroid drugs. The receptors derive from a middle-aged woman with Graves disease.

The chain employs TRBV18 and TRBJ2-6; no clear D gene. The CDR3 is 16 amino acids. Germline values: CDR1 KGHSH, CDR2 LQKENI. Trimming left V 4 bases short and J 0 bases short, with 10 bases between. The CDR3 loop is CASSRDPTSGANVLTF. In DNA, the CDR3 is TGTGCCAGCTCACGCGACCCCACCTCTGGGGCCAACGTCCTGACTTTC. The entire variable domain, with the rest obtained from reference TRBV18 and TRBJ2-6, is as follows: NAGVMQNPRHLVRRRGQEARLRCSPMKGHSHVYWYRQLPEEGLKFMVYLQKENIIDESGMPKERFSAEFPKEGPSILRIQQVVRGDSAAYFCASSRDPTSGANVLTFGAGSRLTVL.

This clonotype occurred many times. The V gene is TRBV7-8, the J gene TRBJ2-7, with 13 bases matching TRBD2. Losses at the gene ends were 3 bases for V and 3 bases for J; bases not matched to a gene: 11. The CDR3 covers 18 residues. CDR1 and CDR2 (germline): SGHVS, FQNEAQ. The CDR3 nucleotides read TGTGCCAGCAGCTTTAAACGTCTAGGACTAGCGGGAGACTACGAGCAGTACTTC. This gives the protein CASSFKRLGLAGDYEQYF.

DNA for the CDR3: TGTGCCAGCAGTTACTCTTTCGGGACGATGAACACCGGGGAGCTGTTTTTT. Translation: CASSYSFGTMNTGELFF. The chain combines TRBV6-5 with TRBJ2-2; D is perhaps TRBD1 or TRBD2 (5 bases each). This CDR3 region has 17 residues. In germline, CDR1 is MNHEY, CDR2 SVGAGI. The V end was cut by 0 bases, the J end by 1 base, with 12 bases between.

The rearrangement links TRBV11-1 to TRBJ2-7, with D hard to call. V lost 5 bases, J lost 2 bases, and 13 bases lay in between. Germline-derived CDR1 and CDR2 are SGHAT and FQDESV (reference sequence). The CDR3 length is 14 residues. CDR3 nucleotide sequence: TGTGCCAGCAGCCCGAGCAGCACAGCCTACGAGCAGTACTTC. Residues: CASSPSSTAYEQYF.

This clonotype came up many times. The chain couples TRBV28 to TRBJ2-7; 7 nucleotides align to TRBD2. The CDR3 is 18 residues long. J lost 5 bases, V lost 7 bases, and 23 bases had no gene match. Looked up from germline, CDR1 is MDHEN and CDR2 is SYDVKM. CDR3 residues: CASTGGIAGQKGHHEQYF. The CDR3 DNA follows: TGTGCCAGCACGGGCGGAATAGCGGGTCAGAAGGGGCACCACGAGCAGTACTTC.

This clonotype was found many times. The gene calls are TRBV9 and TRBJ2-7; the match to TRBD2 covers 7 bases. Germline CDR1 SGDLS, CDR2 YYNGEE. This CDR3 region has 13 residues. With 1 base clipped from V and 6 bases from J, the junction kept 4 bases outside the gene matches. DNA of the CDR3: TGTGCCAGCAGCGTAAGCGGGAAGGGCGAGCAGTACTTC. This encodes CASSVSGKGEQYF.

A remark on this clonotype: A read error may produce the germline difference seen at one junction end. The rearrangement links TRBV10-3 to TRBJ2-7, with D perhaps assigned TRBD1 or TRBD2 (5 bases each). Germline V gene data show CDR1 as ENHRY and CDR2 as SYGVKD. This CDR3 is 14 amino acids long. The CDR3 region has the DNA TGTGCCATCAGTGAGGGGACGCACTCCTACGAGCAGTGCTTC. Encoded protein: CAISEGTHSYEQCF.

This clonotype was seen many times. V and J are TRBV6-5 and TRBJ2-7, with D unresolved. V was pared by 2 bases and J by 0 bases, with 8 bases between. The CDR3 consists of 14 residues. From germline, CDR1 is MNHEY and CDR2 SVGAGI. CDR3 loop: CASSYEVGSYEQYF. Written as DNA, the CDR3 is TGTGCCAGCAGTTACGAGGTGGGCTCCTACGAGCAGTACTTC.

V gene TRBV3-1 combines with J gene TRBJ2-1; no clear D. Trimming left V 1 base short and J 9 bases short, with 19 bases between. The CDR3 spans 16 residues. The germline gives CDR1 LGHDT, CDR2 YNNKEL (reference sequence). The CDR3 region is CASSQVATPLSGEQFF. The DNA of the CDR3 is TGTGCCAGCAGCCAAGTCGCGACTCCCCTGTCGGGTGAGCAGTTCTTC.

This clonotype was seen at least ten times. V is TRBV27 and J is TRBJ1-5; TRBD1 might be the D (5 bases). The CDR3 has 13 residues. Per germline, CDR1 MNHEY and CDR2 SMNVEV (reference sequence). Trimming took off 3 bases at V and 9 bases at J, with 12 bases between the two ends. CDR3 in DNA: TGTGCCAGCAGTTTGGCGTCTCAGGGGCCCCAGCATTTT. This codes for CASSLASQGPQHF.

This clonotype was recorded many times. The chain carries TRBV2 and TRBJ1-1, with 10 bases fitting TRBD1. Germline V gene data show CDR1 as SNHLY and CDR2 as FYNNEI. The V gene end was trimmed by 3 bases and the J gene end by 3 bases; junction bases not matched to a gene: 7. The CDR3 contains 16 residues. The CDR3 sequence: CASSDLYGTGDTEAFF. In DNA, the CDR3 is TGTGCCAGCAGTGATTTGTACGGGACAGGGGACACTGAAGCTTTCTTT.

The chain couples TRBV7-2 to TRBJ2-7, with D perhaps matching TRBD1 (6 bases). Trimming took off 5 bases at V and 3 bases at J, with 11 bases between the two ends. This CDR3 spans 13 amino acids. Per the germline V gene, CDR1 is SGHTA and CDR2 is FQGNSA. The CDR3, as DNA: TGTGCCAGCAGCCAGGGACATCTCTACGAGCAGTACTTC. This translates into CASSQGHLYEQYF.

The sample holds many counts of this clonotype. The chain uses TRBV20-1 and TRBJ2-7; 9 nucleotides agree with TRBD1. The V gene's germline CDR1 is DFQATT and CDR2 SNEGSKA (reference sequence). V shed 6 bases, J shed 3 bases, and the junction held 6 bases outside the gene matches. The CDR3 covers 13 residues. The CDR3: CSARMTGGYEQYF. The CDR3 DNA reads TGCAGTGCCAGAATGACAGGGGGCTACGAGCAGTACTTC.

This clonotype has just a few counts. This rearrangement joins TRBV27 to TRBJ1-5; D call uncertain. The CDR3 is 15 residues long. Germline loops: CDR1 MNHEY, CDR2 SMNVEV (reference sequence). Trimming left V 2 bases short and J 4 bases short, with 12 bases between. CDR3 sequence reads: CASSLGFGVNQPQHF. For the CDR3, the DNA is TGTGCCAGCAGTTTAGGGTTTGGGGTTAATCAGCCCCAGCATTTT.

About this clonotype: Germline and junction disagree at one end, which may indicate a read error. The genes are TRBV12-5 and TRBJ2-1, with 8 bases matching TRBD2. The CDR3 runs to 15 residues. Germline values: CDR1 LGHNT, CDR2 FRNRAP. As DNA, the CDR3 is TGTGCTAGTGGTTACGGGACTAGTTCATACAATGAGCAGCTCTTC. Translating it yields CASGYGTSSYNEQLF.

This clonotype was recorded at least ten times. The genes are TRBV12-3 or TRBV12-4 and TRBJ2-7, with a tentative D call TRBD1 (6 bases). The CDR3 is 18 amino acids. Trimming shortened V by 6 bases and J by 0 bases, and 24 bases separated the two germline ends. The CDR3 DNA reads as TGTGCCAGCAGCCTGGACAGAACGTATCCCCCGATCTCCTACGAGCAGTACTTC. Its translation is CASSLDRTYPPISYEQYF.

The table lists this clonotype with a few counts. This chain uses TRBV11-2 with TRBJ2-1; the D is unclear. The germline CDR1 and CDR2 sequences are SGHAT and FQNNGV. V lost 1 base to trimming and J lost 7 bases, with 8 bases between them. The CDR3 runs 13 residues. DNA of the CDR3: TGTGCCAGCAGCTTAGTAGACCGGAATGAGCAGTTCTTC. This gives the protein CASSLVDRNEQFF. Full variable domain (rest looked up from reference TRBV11-2 and TRBJ2-1): EAGVAQSPRYKIIEKRQSVAFWCNPISGHATLYWYQQILGQGPKLLIQFQNNGVVDDSQLPKDRFSAERLKGVDSTLKIQPAKLEDSAVYLCASSLVDRNEQFFGPGTRLTVL.

The chain carries TRBV5-1 and TRBJ2-3; 11 bases map to TRBD2. The CDR3 extends over 15 amino acids. Per the germline V gene, CDR1 is SGHRS and CDR2 is YFSETQ. V was clipped by 3 bases and J by 4 bases; unmatched bases: 4. The CDR3 protein is CASSSTSGTPDTQYF. In nucleotides, the CDR3 is TGCGCCAGCAGCTCGACTAGCGGGACTCCAGATACGCAGTATTTT.

This clonotype has a count of ten or more. The gene calls are TRBV28 and TRBJ2-7; 11 nucleotides match TRBD1. This CDR3 is built from 14 residues. Germline CDR1 and CDR2: MDHEN and SYDVKM. Trimming cost V 4 bases and J 4 bases; bases outside gene matches: 3. CDR3 sequence (DNA): TGTGCCAGCAGTTGGGACAGGGGGTATTACGAGCAGTACTTC. Residues: CASSWDRGYYEQYF. The full variable domain, with the rest looked up from reference TRBV28 and TRBJ2-7, is DVKVTQSSRYLVKRTGEKVFLECVQDMDHENMFWYRQDPGLGLRLIYFSYDVKMKEKGDIPEGYSVSREKKERFSLILESASTNQTSMYLCASSWDRGYYEQYFGPGTRLTVT.

The table lists this clonotype with many counts. V gene TRBV7-6 combines with J gene TRBJ2-5; D remains ambiguous. The CDR3 extends over 12 amino acids. CDR1 and CDR2 (germline): SGHVS, FNYEAQ. Trimming stripped 4 bases from V and 0 bases from J, with 3 bases between. This CDR3 is CASSWNQETQYF. In DNA form, the CDR3 reads TGTGCCAGCAGCTGGAACCAAGAGACCCAGTACTTC.

This clonotype was counted a few times. The V call is TRBV19, the J call TRBJ2-3, with TRBD1 identical over 7 bases. This CDR3 region has 14 residues. With V trimmed by 6 bases and J by 5 bases, 8 bases remained unmatched. CDR1 LNHDA and CDR2 SQIVND come from the germline V gene (reference sequence). The CDR3 protein is CASRPGQLQDTQYF. The CDR3 nucleotides read TGTGCCAGTAGACCGGGACAGCTTCAAGATACGCAGTATTTT. The complete variable domain, with remaining parts taken from reference TRBV19 and TRBJ2-3, reads DGGITQSPKYLFRKEGQNVTLSCEQNLNHDAMYWYRQDPGQGLRLIYYSQIVNDFQKGDIAEGYSVSREKKESFPLTVTSAQKNPTAFYLCASRPGQLQDTQYFGPGTRLTVL.

The rearrangement joins TRBV29-1 to TRBJ2-2; D is unclear. Germline CDR1 reads SQVTM; CDR2 reads ANQGSEA. CDR3 length: 15 amino acids. Trimming cost V 2 bases and J 7 bases, with 17 bases left between them. CDR3 sequence reads: CSVEQDGYGGGELFF. As DNA, the CDR3 is TGCAGCGTTGAACAGGACGGGTATGGTGGCGGGGAGCTGTTTTTT.